This T cell receptor beta chain was observed in a study of CD8 T cells in ankylosing spondylitis. This clonotype showed up just a few times. Its specificity is unknown. Study-wide points: Certain motif variants had earlier been reported in reactive arthritis synovial fluid and blood. One TCR beta motif, made up of under ten highly homologous variants, appeared characteristic of ankylosing spondylitis blood. Disease-linked clones had a CD8+ phenotype and relatively low frequency in peripheral blood.

TCRdb recomputed calls from the 5' RACE reads with MiXCR, one row per CDR3 protein. This repertoire shows over 700,000 distinct CDR3 sequences, under 20% found once; its top ten account for 15% to 20%. This CDR3 has 15 residues. Germline CDR1 is KGHDR and CDR2 is SFDVKD. With 4 bases clipped from V and 7 bases from J, the junction kept 9 bases outside the gene matches. Sequenced: blood, either unsorted or a sorted T cell fraction (not recorded which). The origin of this receptor is a male donor with ankylosing spondylitis. The J gene is TRBJ2-7, the V gene TRBV24-1; 10 bases agree with TRBD2. The chain's CDR3 is CATSDSSGRSEEQYF. Here the CDR3 DNA reads TGTGCCACCAGTGACTCTAGCGGGAGATCAGAGGAGCAGTACTTC.